The rows below give T cell receptor beta chains drawn from one sample of a study of blood T cells in healthy people across ages. TCRdb reprocessed the 5' RACE reads with MiXCR, giving one entry per CDR3 protein. The repertoire consists of about 1.5 million distinct CDR3 sequences, with approximately 42% occurring once and the leading ten covering around 4%. The sample was blood. These receptors originate from a young woman in good health. Both conserved end residues are part of each CDR3. A D gene is named only where the DNA matches it firmly. Not all rows give a size; the values are once, few, many and, for expanded clones, a class.

j_gene: TRBJ2-7
v_gene: TRBV11-3
d_gene: .
abundance: .
CDR3aa: CASSDFGCYEQYF
CDR3nt: TGTGCCAGCAGCGACTTCGGATGTTACGAGCAGTACTTC

j_gene: TRBJ2-7
v_gene: TRBV9
d_gene: TRBD2
abundance: .
CDR3aa: CASKRTSPPGYEQYF
CDR3nt: TGTGCCAGCAAGAGGACTAGCCCCCCTGGGTACGAGCAGTACTTC

j_gene: TRBJ2-1
v_gene: TRBV9
d_gene: TRBD2
abundance: .
CDR3aa: CASSAPRGGGWNEQFF
CDR3nt: TGTGCCAGCAGCGCCCCTCGCGGGGGGGGTTGGAATGAGCAGTTCTTC

j_gene: TRBJ2-5
v_gene: TRBV7-9
d_gene: .
abundance: few
CDR3aa: CASSKPSQETQYF
CDR3nt: TGTGCCAGCAGTAAGCCCAGCCAAGAGACCCAGTACTTC

j_gene: TRBJ2-3
v_gene: TRBV11-2
d_gene: .
abundance: many
CDR3aa: CASSLGTPSTDTQYF
CDR3nt: TGTGCCAGCAGCTTAGGGACACCTAGCACAGATACGCAGTATTTT

j_gene: TRBJ2-2
v_gene: TRBV29-1
d_gene: .
abundance: few
CDR3aa: CSVLWVTGELFF
CDR3nt: TGCAGCGTTCTTTGGGTTACCGGGGAGCTGTTTTTT

j_gene: TRBJ2-7
v_gene: TRBV7-2
d_gene: .
abundance: .
CDR3aa: CASSAQGVSSYEQYF
CDR3nt: TGTGCCAGCAGCGCTCAGGGCGTTAGCTCCTACGAGCAGTACTTC

j_gene: TRBJ2-7
v_gene: TRBV29-1
d_gene: TRBD2
abundance: many
CDR3aa: CSVGGGSSYEQYF
CDR3nt: TGCAGCGTTGGGGGGGGGAGCTCCTACGAGCAGTACTTC

j_gene: TRBJ2-7
v_gene: TRBV7-9
d_gene: .
abundance: once
CDR3aa: CVSSMTISGGTYEQYF
CDR3nt: TGTGTCAGCAGCATGACGATAAGCGGAGGTACCTACGAGCAGTACTTC

j_gene: TRBJ2-3
v_gene: TRBV9
d_gene: .
abundance: .
CDR3aa: CASSVGRPGGTQYF
CDR3nt: TGTGCCAGCAGCGTAGGGCGGCCCGGAGGTACGCAGTATTTT

j_gene: TRBJ2-4
v_gene: TRBV7-2
d_gene: .
abundance: .
CDR3aa: CASSPYGQGLDIQYF
CDR3nt: TGTGCCAGCAGCCCATATGGACAAGGGCTAGACATTCAGTACTTC

j_gene: TRBJ1-4
v_gene: TRBV20-1
d_gene: .
abundance: once
CDR3aa: CSASPPGGGGKLFF
CDR3nt: TGCAGTGCTTCCCCCCCGGGGGGTGGTGGAAAACTGTTTTTT

j_gene: TRBJ2-1
v_gene: TRBV12-3/TRBV12-4
d_gene: TRBD2
abundance: .
CDR3aa: CASSQGLAGSFSSYNEQFF
CDR3nt: TGTGCCAGCAGCCAGGGACTAGCGGGGTCTTTTAGCTCCTACAATGAGCAGTTCTTC

j_gene: TRBJ1-3
v_gene: TRBV4-1
d_gene: .
abundance: .
CDR3aa: CASSQGLLWNTIYF
CDR3nt: TGCGCCAGCAGCCAAGGTCTACTGTGGAACACCATATATTTT

j_gene: TRBJ1-5
v_gene: TRBV7-2
d_gene: .
abundance: .
CDR3aa: CASRQENQPQHF
CDR3nt: TGTGCCAGCAGACAGGAAAATCAGCCCCAGCATTTT

j_gene: TRBJ2-3
v_gene: TRBV20-1
d_gene: TRBD2
abundance: many
CDR3aa: CSARDATSGRTDTQYF
CDR3nt: TGCAGTGCTAGAGACGCTACTAGCGGACGCACAGATACGCAGTATTTT

j_gene: TRBJ2-3
v_gene: TRBV20-1
d_gene: .
abundance: few
CDR3aa: CSAKRSAHRTDTQYF
CDR3nt: TGCAGTGCTAAGCGGAGTGCGCATAGGACAGATACGCAGTATTTT

j_gene: TRBJ1-2
v_gene: TRBV7-8
d_gene: .
abundance: .
CDR3aa: CASSEGTARTSNYGYTF
CDR3nt: TGTGCCAGCAGCGAGGGAACTGCCAGGACTTCAAACTATGGCTACACCTTC